This entry lists 3 T cell receptor beta chains sequenced from one sample in a study of CD8+ T cells in alopecia areata. Treatment in this sample: oral pan-JAK inhibitor, 5-10 mg twice daily. cDNA prepared by RNA extraction and subsequent reverse transcription served as the template for sequencing. Measured with immunoSEQ multiplex PCR; TCRdb has only the in-frame clones, and not every one. The sample consists of roughly 110,000 clones, approximately 55% of them appearing once. The material sequenced was CD4+ T cells sorted from blood, taken at week 24, from a patient treated with tofacitinib. These TCRs come from a human donor with alopecia areata.

This clone was found a few times. The rearrangement links TRBV7-2 to TRBJ2-5; D perhaps matches TRBD1 (6 bases). Germline values: CDR1 SGHTA, CDR2 FQGNSA. Trimming took 5 bases from V and 4 from J, leaving 23 bases between them. This CDR3 comprises 17 residues. Here the CDR3 DNA reads TGTGCCAGCAGCCTGGGGGCCAATACAGGGAGCCTAGAGACCCAGTACTTC. Translation: CASSLGANTGSLETQYF.

For the CDR3, the DNA is TGTGCCTGGAGTTTTGCCAGTAATTCACCCCTCCACTTT. Translating gives CAWSFASNSPLHF. This chain connects TRBV30 to TRBJ1-6; no clear D. V lost 2 bases and J 6 bases, leaving 8 bases between the germline ends. This CDR3 is built from 13 residues. The V gene's germline CDR1 is GTSNPN and CDR2 SVGIG (reference sequence).

This clone was counted between two and nine times. The gene calls are TRBV6-5 and TRBJ2-3; tentative D call: TRBD1 (6 bases). This CDR3 has 16 amino acids. The ends were cut back, 2 bases at V and 2 bases at J, with 14 bases in the middle. CDR1 is MNHEY, CDR2 SVGAGI, per germline. The CDR3, as DNA: TGTGCCAGCAGTTACAGGGGGACGAAGGACACAGATACGCAGTATTTT. Translation gives CASSYRGTKDTDTQYF.